The rows below give T cell receptor beta chains drawn from one sample of a study of neoadjuvant anti-PD-1 for oral cavity cancer. The repertoire was sequenced with immunoSEQ multiplex PCR; TCRdb's copy has only in-frame clones and lacks some. In the table there are 9,400 or so clones, 66% of which are singletons. This sample comprised tumor tissue, obtained before nivolumab (anti-PD-1) treatment. Receptors originate from a person aged 40 to 85 with oral cavity squamous cell carcinoma. Both conserved end residues are part of each CDR3. Size is omitted from some rows. Given values are once, few, many or a class for expanded clones.

V gene	J gene	clone size	CDR3 protein
TRBV29-1	TRBJ2-2	few	CSVGQGEAGELFF
TRBV5-1	TRBJ1-3	-	CASSLRGDSGNTIYF
TRBV9	TRBJ1-5	few	CASSPNSNQPQHF
TRBV23-1	TRBJ1-2	-	CASSQSWVTGTGGESRYGYTF
TRBV28	TRBJ2-1	-	CASSPGPLRWGEQFF
TRBV15	TRBJ2-1	-	CATSRADWDEQFF
TRBV9	TRBJ2-3	-	CASSVAREGLAGVDTQYF
TRBV27	TRBJ1-2	few	CASSTIQGRLYGYTF
TRBV11-1	TRBJ2-1	few	CASRSQAQQFF
TRBV5-1	TRBJ1-4	-	CASSLGRSATNEKLFF
TRBV14	TRBJ2-5	-	CASSQPYNRGRGETQYF
TRBV27	TRBJ1-1	-	CASSLIGGFAEAFF
TRBV6-1	TRBJ1-2	once	CASSEFPGDNYGYTF
TRBV29-1	TRBJ2-7	-	CSAEQSQGYEQYF
TRBV15	TRBJ1-5	-	CATSTRVTGQPQHF
TRBV7-6	TRBJ1-5	-	CASSLGSKGQPQHF
TRBV6-1	TRBJ2-7	few	CASSAGAPPYEQYF
TRBV9	TRBJ2-1	-	CASTPGGSYNEQFF
TRBV7-9	TRBJ2-3	-	CATSTSGETDTQYF
TRBV11-1	TRBJ2-1	-	CASSLSGDNEQFF
TRBV19	TRBJ1-1	few	CASSSRDRVFTEAFF
TRBV7-9	TRBJ2-5	-	CATNSDLQETQYF